Below, 30 T cell receptor beta chains from the same sample are listed, as sequenced in a study of Graves' ophthalmopathy and Graves' hyperthyroidism. RNA transcripts yielded amplified TCR beta CDR3 regions. HTBI primers were used in a first-round RT-PCR, which preceded a second-round multiplex PCR. TCRdb called the multiplex PCR reads again in MiXCR, with one record for every CDR3 protein. The repertoire holds over a million distinct CDR3 sequences, with 35% to 40% as singletons. The sequencing input was peripheral blood or thyroid tissue (not recorded which). Receptors originate from an adult man with Graves' hyperthyroidism.

This clonotype was counted ten times or more. The V call is TRBV5-8, the J call TRBJ1-6; D gene uncertain. The CDR3 runs 14 residues. Trimming left V 3 bases short and J 7 bases short, with 11 bases between. Germline V lookup: CDR1 SGHTS, CDR2 YDEGEE. Written as DNA, the CDR3 is TGTGCCAGCAGCTCGACGGTTGCAAATTCACCCCTCCACTTT. The encoded protein is CASSSTVANSPLHF. Looking up the rest from reference TRBV5-8 and TRBJ1-6 gives the full variable domain: EAGVTQSPTHLIKTRGQQATLRCSPISGHTSVYWYQQALGLGLQFLLWYDEGEERNRGNFPPRFSGRQFPNYSSELNVNALELEDSALYLCASSSTVANSPLHFGNGTRLTVT.

This clonotype showed up many times. The chain combines TRBV29-1 with TRBJ1-2, with 7 bases matching TRBD1. With 2 bases clipped from V and 7 bases from J, the junction kept 7 bases outside the gene matches. CDR1 and CDR2 (germline): SQVTM, ANQGSEA. The CDR3 totals 13 residues. This chain's CDR3 is CSVEPAGTVGYTF. In DNA form, the CDR3 reads TGCAGCGTTGAACCTGCGGGGACAGTTGGCTACACCTTC. Based on the CDR3 plus reference TRBV29-1 and TRBJ1-2, the full variable domain is SAVISQKPSRDICQRGTSLTIQCQVDSQVTMMFWYRQQPGQSLTLIATANQGSEATYESGFVIDKFPISRPNLTFSTLTVSNMSPEDSSIYLCSVEPAGTVGYTFGSGTRLTVV.

J is TRBJ1-5 and V is TRBV12-3 or TRBV12-4, with 7 bases matching TRBD1. With V trimmed by 5 bases and J by 5 bases, 9 bases remained unmatched. The CDR3 sequence is 15 residues long. CDR3: CASSPARGDDQPQHF. CDR3 bases: TGTGCCAGCAGTCCGGCCAGGGGGGATGATCAGCCCCAGCATTTT.

The V and J genes are TRBV12-3 or TRBV12-4 and TRBJ1-2; D unresolved. The CDR3 extends over 14 amino acids. Trimming pared 3 bases from V and 8 bases from J, leaving 16 bases between. The DNA of the CDR3 is TGTGCCAGCAGTTTCGGGAGTTCCGGTCGCGGCTACACCTTC. It is translated as CASSFGSSGRGYTF.

This clonotype was detected many times. The V gene is TRBV7-9, the J gene TRBJ2-5; 7 positions agree with TRBD2. V gave up 2 bases and J gave up 7 bases; unmatched junction bases: 1. Germline V CDR1 and CDR2: SEHNR, FQNEAQ (reference sequence). CDR3 size: 12 residues. CDR3 loop: CASSLWEGTQYF. In nucleotides, the CDR3 is TGTGCCAGCAGCTTATGGGAGGGGACCCAGTACTTC.

The chain combines TRBV7-3 with TRBJ2-2, with TRBD1 matching over 9 bases. In germline, CDR1 is SGHTA, CDR2 FQGTGA. The V segment lost 5 bases and the J segment 7 bases; nucleotides outside the gene matches: 11. This CDR3 is built from 16 residues. CDR3 sequence: CASSPGTGSEIGELFF. CDR3 sequence (DNA): TGTGCCAGCAGCCCGGGGACAGGGTCCGAGATCGGGGAGCTGTTTTTT.

To note about this clonotype: The junction and the germline gene differ at one end; a read error may be behind it. The gene calls are TRBV24-1 and TRBJ1-2; 7 bases fit TRBD1. The germline CDR1 and CDR2 sequences are KGHDR and SFDVKD. The CDR3 spans 17 residues. The CDR3 here is CATGDPRRGKGFYGYTF. CDR3 in DNA: TGTGCCACCGGTGACCCCCGCAGGGGGAAGGGGTTCTATGGCTACACCTTC.

The chain links TRBV25-1 to TRBJ2-7; 9 nucleotides agree with TRBD2. The CDR3 contains 13 residues. The ends lost 7 bases at V and 3 bases at J; junction bases unmatched: 4. Germline loops: CDR1 MGHDK, CDR2 SYGVNS. The chain's CDR3 is CASKGTSFYEQYF. CDR3 bases: TGTGCCAGCAAAGGGACTAGCTTCTACGAGCAGTACTTC.

This clonotype appeared a single time. The V call is TRBV7-9, the J call TRBJ2-7; 8 bases align to TRBD1. The CDR3 extends over 15 amino acids. CDR1 is SEHNR and CDR2 is FQNEAQ in the germline V gene (reference sequence). With V trimmed by 11 bases and J by 6 bases, 18 bases remained unmatched. The CDR3: CAWSVTQGAVGEQYF. For the CDR3, the DNA is TGTGCCTGGAGTGTAACCCAGGGGGCGGTGGGCGAGCAGTACTTC.

This clonotype was counted a single time. The rearrangement joins TRBV7-2 to TRBJ1-5; D may be TRBD1 (6 bases). The CDR3 has 13 residues. V shed 6 bases and J shed 11 bases, with 17 bases lying between them. The germline gives CDR1 SGHTA, CDR2 FQGNSA. Written as DNA, the CDR3 is TGTGCCAGCAGTCCAGGGGAGGTAGAGACCCAGCATTTT. Protein product: CASSPGEVETQHF.

As DNA, the CDR3 is TGTGCCAGCAGCTTGGCAGGGGACGGCGGCTACACCTTC. Translating gives CASSLAGDGGYTF. V is TRBV5-5 and J is TRBJ1-2, with D possibly being TRBD1 (6 bases). The germline V gene has CDR1 SGHKS and CDR2 YYEKEE (reference sequence). This CDR3 comprises 13 residues. V lost 0 bases to trimming and J lost 8 bases, with 11 bases between them.

As concerns this clonotype: A much larger clone differs from this one at a single base, so this may be a read error. The V and J genes are TRBV7-9 and TRBJ2-7; D not certain. The V gene's germline CDR1 is SEHNR and CDR2 FQNEAQ (reference sequence). The CDR3 is made up of 14 amino acids. The CDR3 spells CASSLVQESYEQCF. The CDR3 DNA sequence: TGTGCCAGCAGCTTAGTTCAGGAATCCTACGAGCAGTGCTTC.

This clonotype was counted ten times or more. The V and J genes are TRBV2 and TRBJ1-1; TRBD1 aligns across 8 bases. This CDR3 has 13 residues. After removal of 5 bases from V and 5 bases from J, the junction contained 4 bases not matched to a gene. Germline V gene lookup returns CDR1 SNHLY and CDR2 FYNNEI. This CDR3 reads CASSTGGYTEAFF. The CDR3 nucleotides are TGTGCCAGCAGTACAGGGGGGTATACTGAAGCTTTCTTT.

To note about this clonotype: A read error is possible here, since a much larger clone lies one base away. The chain is built from TRBV20-1 and TRBJ2-2; D might be TRBD1 or TRBD2, each matching 5 bases. Per the germline V gene, CDR1 is DFQATT and CDR2 is SNEGSKA (reference sequence). The CDR3 spans 11 residues. This CDR3 is CSADITGEPFF. The CDR3 DNA follows: TGCAGTGCGGACATCACCGGGGAGCCGTTTTTT.

The chain uses TRBV4-3 and TRBJ1-1, with TRBD1 matching 9 bases. In germline, CDR1 is LGHNA, CDR2 YSLEER. The CDR3 is 18 residues long. The junction had 11 bases not matched to a gene; V was cut back by 2 bases and J by 1 base. This CDR3 reads CASSQLNWTGEKNTEAFF. DNA for the CDR3: TGCGCCAGCAGCCAACTAAACTGGACAGGGGAAAAGAACACTGAAGCTTTCTTT.

The chain has TRBV2 and TRBJ1-5; D not certain. This CDR3 is 17 amino acids long. V gave up 6 bases and J gave up 1 base, with 19 bases separating them. Germline V gene lookup returns CDR1 SNHLY and CDR2 FYNNEI. CDR3 DNA: TGTGCCAGCAGATTCTGGCCGGGGAAAGACAGCAATCAGCCCCAGCATTTT. Protein product: CASRFWPGKDSNQPQHF.

This clonotype was picked up a small number of times. V is TRBV7-8 and J is TRBJ1-2; D unclear. Trimming removed 4 bases at V and 8 bases at J, with 14 bases between. The germline V gene has CDR1 SGHVS and CDR2 FQNEAQ. CDR3 length: 13 amino acids. This CDR3 reads CASSWHGMGGYTF. The CDR3, as DNA: TGTGCCAGCAGCTGGCATGGGATGGGAGGCTACACCTTC.

This clonotype was picked up many times. The rearrangement uses TRBV27 and TRBJ2-7; perhaps TRBD1 as D (5 bases). This CDR3 is 12 amino acids long. Germline CDR1 and CDR2: MNHEY and SMNVEV (reference sequence). The V end was cut by 2 bases, the J end by 7 bases, with 9 bases between. The CDR3 DNA is TGTGCCAGCAGTTTACCAGGGCGTGAGCAGTACTTC. Protein product: CASSLPGREQYF.

There are a few counts of this clonotype. V usage is TRBV6-6 and J usage is TRBJ1-4; no clear D gene. Trimming removed 8 bases at V and 1 base at J, with 11 bases between. Germline CDR1 is MNHNY and CDR2 is SVGAGI (reference sequence). The CDR3 has 14 amino acids. CDR3 region: CASAGAGTNEKLFF. The CDR3 DNA sequence: TGTGCCAGCGCAGGTGCGGGAACTAATGAAAAACTGTTTTTT.

This clonotype has ten or more counts. The chain uses TRBV19 and TRBJ1-1; D might be TRBD1 (5 bases). The V and J ends lost 8 bases and 5 bases respectively, with 24 bases between them. The V gene's germline CDR1 is LNHDA and CDR2 SQIVND (reference sequence). This CDR3 is built from 16 residues. CDR3 amino acids: CASSRGGGIGLTEAFF. The CDR3 DNA reads as TGTGCCAGTTCCCGCGGGGGAGGCATCGGGCTAACTGAAGCTTTCTTT.

This clonotype was observed a few times. A much larger clone differs from this one at a single base, so this may be a read error. The chain links TRBV2 to TRBJ2-2, with a tentative D call TRBD2 (5 bases). Germline CDR1 SNHLY, CDR2 FYNNEI. The ends were cut back, 4 bases at V and 4 bases at J, with 7 bases in the middle. This CDR3 comprises 13 residues. The CDR3 DNA is TGTGCCAGCAGTGTGGAGGTCACCGGGGAGCTGTTTTTT. Translated, it gives CASSVEVTGELFF.

Ten or more counts support this clonotype. The chain joins TRBV4-1 to TRBJ1-2; TRBD1 matches 8 bases. The J segment lost 4 bases and the V segment lost 1 base, leaving 2 bases of the junction unmatched. This CDR3 is built from 14 residues. CDR1 is MGHRA, CDR2 YSYEKL, per germline. CDR3 coding DNA: TGCGCCAGCAGCCAAGCGACAGGGGCCTATGGCTACACCTTC. It translates to CASSQATGAYGYTF.

J is TRBJ1-6 and V is TRBV19; the D is unclear. The CDR3 contains 16 residues. V was clipped by 6 bases and J by 0 bases, with 12 bases between them. Germline V gene lookup returns CDR1 LNHDA and CDR2 SQIVND (reference sequence). The DNA of the CDR3 is TGTGCCAGTAGCCCGACTCTGAGCTCCTATAATTCACCCCTCCACTTT. It is translated as CASSPTLSSYNSPLHF.

This clonotype showed up many times. This chain uses TRBV19 with TRBJ2-7; D call uncertain. This CDR3 spans 14 amino acids. V was trimmed by 5 bases and J by 7 bases, leaving 18 bases between them. In germline, CDR1 is LNHDA, CDR2 SQIVND (reference sequence). DNA of the CDR3: TGTGCCAGTAGTGGCCATACGGGCTACGGGGAGCAGTACTTC. Translation: CASSGHTGYGEQYF.

Ten or more counts support this clonotype. The rearrangement uses TRBV10-3 and TRBJ2-5; 9 bases are a match to TRBD2. Germline trimming cut 0 bases from V and 7 bases from J; bases unmatched to any gene: 9. The CDR3 totals 16 residues. Germline V gives CDR1 ENHRY, CDR2 SYGVKD. The CDR3 bases are TGTGCCATCAGTGAGTCCTCTGCTAGCGGGGACGGGACCCAGTACTTC. Translation gives CAISESSASGDGTQYF.

There are a few counts of this clonotype. The chain recombines TRBV9 with TRBJ2-7; D may be TRBD2 (6 bases). Trimming removed 4 bases from V and 2 bases from J, with 19 bases in between. The CDR3 runs to 16 residues. Germline CDR1 SGDLS, CDR2 YYNGEE. The CDR3 DNA sequence: TGTGCCAGCAGCCTTAGCGGCGGGATTAGGGCCTACGAGCAGTACTTC. Its translation: CASSLSGGIRAYEQYF.

The genes are TRBV5-1 and TRBJ1-1, with D possibly matching TRBD1 (6 bases). The CDR3 length is 16 residues. V was trimmed by 4 bases and J by 0 bases, leaving 16 bases between them. Germline lookup yields CDR1 SGHRS and CDR2 YFSETQ. CDR3 sequence reads: CASSTGGQSLNTEAFF. The DNA of the CDR3 is TGCGCCAGCAGCACTGGTGGACAGAGCTTGAACACTGAAGCTTTCTTT.

V gene TRBV25-1 combines with J gene TRBJ2-3; TRBD1 matches at 10 bases. The CDR3 runs 17 residues. V shed 3 bases, J shed 4 bases, and the junction held 10 bases outside the gene matches. The germline V gene encodes CDR1 MGHDK and CDR2 SYGVNS. CDR3 amino acids: CASSERDRGTLADTQYF. CDR3 sequence (DNA): TGTGCCAGCAGTGAGCGGGACAGGGGAACACTGGCAGATACGCAGTATTTT.

The V call is TRBV11-1, the J call TRBJ2-5; D possibly uses TRBD1 or TRBD2 (5 bases each). The tail of the sequence fits TRBJ2-1 better, so the J call may be wrong. The germline V gene has CDR1 SGHAT and CDR2 FQDESV (reference sequence). The CDR3 loop spans 15 amino acids. The CDR3 spells CASSSKGPMDNEQFF. In DNA form, the CDR3 reads TGTGCCAGCAGCTCGAAGGGACCGATGGACAATGAGCAGTTCTTC.

This clonotype was counted between two and nine times. V is TRBV3-2 and J is TRBJ1-1. TRBV3-2 corresponds to a pseudogene. The CDR3 has 14 residues. The CDR3 DNA reads as TGTGCCCGCCCTCTGGGCCCAGGGAACACTGAAGCTTTCTTT. Protein: CARPLGPGNTEAFF.